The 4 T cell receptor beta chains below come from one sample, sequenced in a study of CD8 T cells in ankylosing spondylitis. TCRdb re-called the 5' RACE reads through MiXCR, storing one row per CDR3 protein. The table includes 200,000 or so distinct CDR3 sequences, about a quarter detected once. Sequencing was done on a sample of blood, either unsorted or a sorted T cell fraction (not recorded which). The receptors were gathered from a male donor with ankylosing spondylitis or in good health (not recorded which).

CDR3 DNA: TGCGCCAGCCCTCATAGGCCCTCTGGGGCCAACGTCCTGACTTTC. It codes for CASPHRPSGANVLTF. The chain recombines TRBV23-1 with TRBJ2-6; D unclear. TRBV23-1 is known as an ORF, though its function is uncertain. Trimming took 8 bases from V and 0 from J, leaving 11 bases between them. The CDR3 has 15 residues.

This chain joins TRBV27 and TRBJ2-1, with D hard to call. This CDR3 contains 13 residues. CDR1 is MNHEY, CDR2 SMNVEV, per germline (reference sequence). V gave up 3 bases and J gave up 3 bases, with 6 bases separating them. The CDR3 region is CASSFGFYNEQFF. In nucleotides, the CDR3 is TGTGCCAGCAGTTTTGGGTTCTACAATGAGCAGTTCTTC.

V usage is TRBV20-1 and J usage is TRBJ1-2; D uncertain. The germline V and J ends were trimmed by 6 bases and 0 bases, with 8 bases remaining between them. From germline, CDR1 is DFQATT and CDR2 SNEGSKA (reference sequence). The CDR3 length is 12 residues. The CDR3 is CSARGANYGYTF. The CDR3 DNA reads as TGCAGTGCCCGCGGGGCTAACTATGGCTACACCTTC.

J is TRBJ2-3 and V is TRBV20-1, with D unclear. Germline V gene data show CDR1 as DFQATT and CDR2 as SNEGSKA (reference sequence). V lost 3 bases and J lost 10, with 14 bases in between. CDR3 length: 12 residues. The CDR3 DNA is TGCAGTGCTAGTGCGCCCAGCCTCCCGCAGTATTTT. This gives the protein CSASAPSLPQYF.